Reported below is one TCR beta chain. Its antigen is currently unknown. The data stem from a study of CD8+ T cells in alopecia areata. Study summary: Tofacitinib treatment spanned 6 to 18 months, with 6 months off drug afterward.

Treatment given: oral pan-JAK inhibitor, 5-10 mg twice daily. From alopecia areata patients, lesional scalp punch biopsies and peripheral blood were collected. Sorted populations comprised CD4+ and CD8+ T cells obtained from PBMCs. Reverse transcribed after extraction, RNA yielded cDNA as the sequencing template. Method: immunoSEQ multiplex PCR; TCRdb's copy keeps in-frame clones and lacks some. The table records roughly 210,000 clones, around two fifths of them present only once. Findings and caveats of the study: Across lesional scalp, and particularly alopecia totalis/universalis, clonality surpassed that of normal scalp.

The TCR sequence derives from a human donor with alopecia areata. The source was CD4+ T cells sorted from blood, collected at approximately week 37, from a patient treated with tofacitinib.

The CDR3 DNA reads as TGTGCCAGCAGTGAACGAGAGACCCAGTACTTC. Translated, it gives CASSERETQYF. The chain couples TRBV6-5 to TRBJ2-5; no firm D call. The germline V gene has CDR1 MNHEY and CDR2 SVGAGI. The CDR3 has 11 residues. Trimming stripped 5 bases from V and 4 bases from J, with 5 bases between.